This entry describes one TCR beta chain. These data belong to a study of blood T cell repertoires in COVID-19. Looking at the study overall: Researchers got acute and convalescent COVID-19 samples from the United States, Italy and Spain. From T cells, B-cell-depleted T cells, or PBMCs came the material, which was cDNA or gDNA.

In the authors' workflow: How many nucleated cells were present was estimated from reference gene primer amplification. The protocol was immunoSEQ multiplex PCR, while the TCRdb copy is restricted to in-frame clones and leaves out a portion. V, J and clone size reflect that table, while D and trimming were determined from the DNA. The sample lists over 100,000 clones, about 91% seen once, with about a tenth in the top ten. The sequencing input was peripheral blood. The sequence derives from a man aged 50 or older with acute or convalescent COVID-19.

This CDR3 reads CASSEVGPTSEAFF. The CDR3 coding sequence is TGTGCCAGCAGTGAAGTTGGCCCGACAAGTGAAGCTTTCTTT. The chain joins TRBV2 to TRBJ1-1, with D unclear. Germline CDR1 is SNHLY and CDR2 is FYNNEI. V shed 1 base and J shed 7 bases, with 13 bases lying between them. There are 14 residues in the CDR3.